This TCR beta chain was captured by sequencing in a study of cytomegalovirus exposure and HLA in healthy donors. Points from the study as a whole: Later analysis showed most CMV-associated TCR beta chains appearing HLA-restricted. A link between a missense DCLRE1C variant and TCR beta V- and J-gene trimming emerged from a later analysis.

In the PCR, 60 Vbeta and 13 Jbeta primers were used. Sequencing used immunoSEQ multiplex PCR; TCRdb keeps in-frame clones, though not all of them. The data show about 73,000 clones, with about 81% seen just once and roughly 12% held by the top ten. Losses at the gene ends were 8 bases for V and 0 bases for J; bases not matched to a gene: 4. The germline CDR1 and CDR2 sequences are SGHAT and FQNNGV. The CDR3 has 15 amino acids. A word on this clone: Its antigen is not known.

The sequencing input was PBMCs. This sequence was found in a man between 70 and 80 years old in good health and CMV-seronegative. The V gene is TRBV11-2, the J gene TRBJ2-2; 9 bases are a match to TRBD2. The CDR3 sequence is CASLRGGTNTGELFF. CDR3 nucleotide sequence: TGTGCCAGCCTGCGGGGGGGAACGAACACCGGGGAGCTGTTTTTT. The full variable domain, its missing parts supplied by reference TRBV11-2 and TRBJ2-2, is EAGVAQSPRYKIIEKRQSVAFWCNPISGHATLYWYQQILGQGPKLLIQFQNNGVVDDSQLPKDRFSAERLKGVDSTLKIQPAKLEDSAVYLCASLRGGTNTGELFFGEGSRLTVL.